The present TCR beta chain was sequenced within a study of blood T cell repertoires in COVID-19. Looking at the study overall: T cells, B-cell-depleted T cells, or PBMCs provided the cDNA or gDNA that served as material.

Data came from immunoSEQ multiplex PCR; TCRdb stores just in-frame clones and leaves some out. The table lists some 300,000 clones, roughly 89% of them singletons, with 2.5% to 3.5% in the top ten. Trimming removed 3 bases from V and 3 bases from J, with 15 bases in between. There are 14 residues in the CDR3. Germline CDR1 and CDR2: DFQATT and SNEGSKA (reference sequence). A case of COVID-19 had been met by exposed participants within 2 weeks before study entry. The TCR was taken from a woman between 50 and 59 years old who had been exposed to COVID-19. The gene calls are TRBV20-1 and TRBJ2-7; D might be TRBD1 (6 bases). Sequencing was carried out using PBMCs or T cells enriched from blood (not recorded which). Here the CDR3 reads CSASGGRGGYEQYF. CDR3 coding DNA: TGCAGTGCTAGTGGCGGCAGGGGTGGCTACGAGCAGTACTTC.